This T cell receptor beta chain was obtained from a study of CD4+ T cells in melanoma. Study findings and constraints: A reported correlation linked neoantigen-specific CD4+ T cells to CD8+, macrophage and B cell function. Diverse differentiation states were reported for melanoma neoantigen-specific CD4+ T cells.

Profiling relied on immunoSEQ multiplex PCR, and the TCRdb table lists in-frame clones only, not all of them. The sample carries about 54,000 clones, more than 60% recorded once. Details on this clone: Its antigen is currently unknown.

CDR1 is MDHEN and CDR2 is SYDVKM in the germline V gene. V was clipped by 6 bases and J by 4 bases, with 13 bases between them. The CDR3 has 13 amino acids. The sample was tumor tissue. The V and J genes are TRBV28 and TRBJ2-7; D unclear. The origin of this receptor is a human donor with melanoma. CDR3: CASRLTTFYEQYF. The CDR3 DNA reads TGTGCCAGCAGGCTTACTACTTTTTACGAGCAGTACTTC.